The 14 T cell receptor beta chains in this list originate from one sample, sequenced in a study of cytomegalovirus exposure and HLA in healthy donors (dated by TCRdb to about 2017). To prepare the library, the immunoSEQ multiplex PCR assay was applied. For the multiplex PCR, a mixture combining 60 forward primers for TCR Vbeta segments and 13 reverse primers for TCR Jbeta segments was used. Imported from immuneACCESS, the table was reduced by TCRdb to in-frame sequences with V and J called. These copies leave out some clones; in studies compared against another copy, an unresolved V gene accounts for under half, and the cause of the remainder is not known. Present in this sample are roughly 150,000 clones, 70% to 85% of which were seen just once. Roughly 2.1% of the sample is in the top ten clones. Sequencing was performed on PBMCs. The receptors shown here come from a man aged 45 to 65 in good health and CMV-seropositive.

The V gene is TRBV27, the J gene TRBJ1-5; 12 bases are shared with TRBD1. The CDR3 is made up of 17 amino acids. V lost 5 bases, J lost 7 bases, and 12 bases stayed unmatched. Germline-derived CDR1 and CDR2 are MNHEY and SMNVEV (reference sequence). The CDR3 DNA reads TGTGCCAGCAGTCCCCGGGACAGGGGGCGGACTAAACAGCCCCAGCATTTT. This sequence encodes CASSPRDRGRTKQPQHF.

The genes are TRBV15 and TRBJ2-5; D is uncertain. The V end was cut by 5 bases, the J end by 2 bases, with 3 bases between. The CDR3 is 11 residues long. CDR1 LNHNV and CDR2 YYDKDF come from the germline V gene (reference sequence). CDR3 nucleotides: TGTGCCACCAGCGTACAAGAGACCCAGTACTTC. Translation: CATSVQETQYF.

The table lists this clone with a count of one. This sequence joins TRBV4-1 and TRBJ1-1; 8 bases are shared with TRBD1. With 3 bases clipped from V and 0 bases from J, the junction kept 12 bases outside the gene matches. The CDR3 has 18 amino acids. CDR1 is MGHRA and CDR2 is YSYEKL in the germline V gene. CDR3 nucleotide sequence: TGCGCCAGCAGCCAGAACCTACAGGGGGTATCGATGAACACTGAAGCTTTCTTT. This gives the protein CASSQNLQGVSMNTEAFF.

The DNA of the CDR3 is TGTGCCAGCAGCTCGTGGCCTAGCGGGGGGTTCTCCTACAATGAGCAGTTCTTC. Its translation: CASSSWPSGGFSYNEQFF. The gene calls are TRBV11-2 and TRBJ2-1; TRBD2 matches at 11 bases. V was clipped by 4 bases and J by 0 bases; unmatched bases: 8. From germline, CDR1 is SGHAT and CDR2 FQNNGV. This CDR3 contains 18 residues.

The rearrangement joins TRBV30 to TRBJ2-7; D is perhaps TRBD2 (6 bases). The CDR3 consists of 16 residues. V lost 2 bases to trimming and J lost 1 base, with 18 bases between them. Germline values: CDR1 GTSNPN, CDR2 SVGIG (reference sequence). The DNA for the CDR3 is TGTGCCTGGAGTCCCATCCTTGCGGGATTATCCTACGAGCAGTACTTC. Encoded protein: CAWSPILAGLSYEQYF.

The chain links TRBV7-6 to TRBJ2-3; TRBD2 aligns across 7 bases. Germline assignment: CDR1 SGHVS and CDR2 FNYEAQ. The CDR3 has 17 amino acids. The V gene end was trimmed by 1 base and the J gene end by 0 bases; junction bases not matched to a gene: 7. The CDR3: CASSLVAQGLSTDTQYF. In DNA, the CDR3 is TGTGCCAGCAGCTTAGTAGCCCAGGGACTAAGCACAGATACGCAGTATTTT.

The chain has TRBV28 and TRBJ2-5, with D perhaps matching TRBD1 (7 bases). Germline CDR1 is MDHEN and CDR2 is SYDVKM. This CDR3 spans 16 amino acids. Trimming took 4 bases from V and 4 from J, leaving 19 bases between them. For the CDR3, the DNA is TGTGCCAGCAGTTCCCCGCCCGCGGGACAGAGAGAGACCCAGTACTTC. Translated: CASSSPPAGQRETQYF.

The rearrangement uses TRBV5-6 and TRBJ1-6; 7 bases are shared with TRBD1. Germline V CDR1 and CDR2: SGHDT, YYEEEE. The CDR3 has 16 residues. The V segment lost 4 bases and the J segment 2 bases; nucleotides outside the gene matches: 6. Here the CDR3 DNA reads TGTGCCAGCAGCCGGGCGACAGGGCCCTATAATTCACCCCTCCACTTT. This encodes CASSRATGPYNSPLHF.

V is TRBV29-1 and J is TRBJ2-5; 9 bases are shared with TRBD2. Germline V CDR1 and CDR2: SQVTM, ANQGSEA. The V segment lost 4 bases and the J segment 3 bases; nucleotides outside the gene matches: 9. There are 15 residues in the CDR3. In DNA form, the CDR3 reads TGCAGCGTTGCTGCGGGGGGGGGCACGAAAGAGACCCAGTACTTC. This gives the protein CSVAAGGGTKETQYF.

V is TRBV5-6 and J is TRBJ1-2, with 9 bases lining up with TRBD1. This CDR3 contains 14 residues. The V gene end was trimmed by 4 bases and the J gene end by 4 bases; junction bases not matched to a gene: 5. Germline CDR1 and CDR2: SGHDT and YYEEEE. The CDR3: CASSRPTGGYGYTF. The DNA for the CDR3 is TGTGCCAGCAGCAGACCGACAGGGGGCTATGGCTACACCTTC.

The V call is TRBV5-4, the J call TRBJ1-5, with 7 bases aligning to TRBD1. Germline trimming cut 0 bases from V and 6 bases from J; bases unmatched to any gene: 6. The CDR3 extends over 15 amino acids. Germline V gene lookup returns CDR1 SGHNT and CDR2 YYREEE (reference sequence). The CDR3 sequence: CASSLDRGAGQPQHF. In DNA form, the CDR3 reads TGTGCCAGCAGCTTGGACAGGGGCGCCGGTCAGCCCCAGCATTTT.

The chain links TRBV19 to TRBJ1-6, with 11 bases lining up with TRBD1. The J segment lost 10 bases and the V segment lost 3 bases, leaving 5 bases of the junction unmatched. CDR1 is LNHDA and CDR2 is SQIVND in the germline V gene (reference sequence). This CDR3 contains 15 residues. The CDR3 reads CASSMGTGGRSPLHF. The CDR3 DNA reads TGTGCCAGTAGTATGGGGACAGGGGGACGCTCACCCCTCCACTTT.

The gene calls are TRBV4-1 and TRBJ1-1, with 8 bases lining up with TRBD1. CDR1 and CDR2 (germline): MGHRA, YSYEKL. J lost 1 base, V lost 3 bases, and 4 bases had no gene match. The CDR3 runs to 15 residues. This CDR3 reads CASSQTQGANTEAFF. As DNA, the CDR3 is TGCGCCAGCAGCCAGACCCAGGGGGCGAACACTGAAGCTTTCTTT.

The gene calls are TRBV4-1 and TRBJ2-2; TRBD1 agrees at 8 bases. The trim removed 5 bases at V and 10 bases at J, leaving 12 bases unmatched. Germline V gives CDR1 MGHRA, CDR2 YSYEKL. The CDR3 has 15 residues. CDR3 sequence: CASSDRQGRVPELFF. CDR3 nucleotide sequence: TGCGCCAGCAGCGACCGACAGGGGCGGGTGCCGGAGCTGTTTTTT.